This T cell receptor beta chain is from a study of beta chain features in type 1 diabetes. The isolated RNA, all of it, was reverse transcribed, so expressed TCRB transcripts were what got sequenced. Libraries were prepared by immunoSEQ multiplex PCR; TCRdb keeps only in-frame clonotypes and omits some of them. The repertoire has 300,000 to 350,000 clones, roughly 15% of them found once; the top ten carry over 5.5%. This clone was recorded a few times. The sequence was collected from a man between 25 and 39 years old in good health. The sequenced material came from central memory CD4+ T cells from blood.

The CDR3, as DNA: TGTGCCAGCCGAGATGCAGGGCCCTCCTACGAGCAGTACTTC. Its protein product is CASRDAGPSYEQYF. This chain uses TRBV28 with TRBJ2-7; possible D gene TRBD1, 5 bases. CDR3 length: 14 residues. Germline CDR1 and CDR2: MDHEN and SYDVKM. The V end was cut by 8 bases, the J end by 0 bases, with 14 bases between.